This record concerns one T cell receptor beta chain sequence. As yet, its antigen is unknown. Amplified regions were TCR beta CDR3 sequences from RNA transcripts. First-round RT-PCR targeting the TCR CDR3 was performed with the HTBI primer set. TCRdb re-derived calls from the multiplex PCR reads in MiXCR, one entry per CDR3 protein. The data hold more than 600,000 distinct CDR3 sequences, with roughly 17% observed a single time. This entry is derived from a study of T cells in Graves' hyperthyroidism and ophthalmopathy. Study findings and constraints: Ophthalmopathy was distinguished from stable hyperthyroidism by 13 V-J signatures.

V lost 5 bases to trimming and J lost 8 bases; unmatched junction nucleotides: 15. The length of the CDR3 is 16 residues. Looked up from germline, CDR1 is MNHEY and CDR2 is SVGEGT. Sequencing was carried out using blood. The chain uses TRBV6-2 or TRBV6-3 and TRBJ2-1; TRBD2 agrees at 7 bases. This TCR came from a man between 18 and 35 years old with Graves' hyperthyroidism. The CDR3 DNA is TGTGCCAGCAGTCCCTTTGGGGCGGGAGTTTTCTATGAGCAGTTCTTC. As protein: CASSPFGAGVFYEQFF.